This T cell receptor (beta chain) is drawn from a study of early T cells in non-severe SARS-CoV-2 infection. MiXCR was run by TCRdb on the 5' RACE reads, yielding one entry per CDR3 protein. The sample contains roughly 51,000 distinct CDR3 sequences, about 7.8% of which appear only once. With 4 bases clipped from V and 5 bases from J, the junction kept 1 base outside the gene matches. Germline V lookup: CDR1 MNHEY, CDR2 SVGAGI. This CDR3 region has 13 residues. This clonotype was obtained from an adult who was a healthcare worker with PCR-confirmed SARS-CoV-2 infection or an uninfected control (not recorded which). Sequencing used whole blood. The rearrangement uses TRBV6-5 and TRBJ2-4; 8 bases fit TRBD1. The CDR3 bases are TGTGCCAGCAGTTCACAGGGGGAAAACATTCAGTACTTC. Translated: CASSSQGENIQYF.